This T cell receptor beta chain was retrieved from a study of T cell responses to AZD1222 COVID-19 vaccine. General study results and limits: Spike-specific TCR breadth and depth went up after people got two AZD1222 doses. Nearly half of unique spike-specific TCRs reportedly avoided B.1.351 and B.1.1.7 mutated regions. Scientists sampled the repertoires only once the peak T cell response had passed. Clonal diversity may have been underestimated, and the donors were mostly white British, with more females than males.

Sequencing was performed with immunoSEQ multiplex PCR; in TCRdb, only in-frame clones are kept and a portion is missing. The sample has about 140,000 clones, and its top ten clones hold 2% to 2.5%. CDR1 and CDR2 from the germline V gene are MGHRA and YSYEKL. After removal of 2 bases from V and 5 bases from J, the junction contained 6 bases not matched to a gene. The CDR3 length is 16 residues. A word on this clone: What it recognizes is unknown.

Sequenced: peripheral blood. The TCR originated in an adult in good health. The J gene is TRBJ2-5, the V gene TRBV4-1, with 12 bases aligning to TRBD1. In DNA, the CDR3 is TGCGCCAGCAGCCAATCCGGGACAGGGGGCTACGAGACCCAGTACTTC. Translating it yields CASSQSGTGGYETQYF.